This T cell receptor beta chain was observed in a study of shared clonotypes between healthy human individuals. Study-level results: Generally, naive subsets came out with larger estimated richness than memory subsets. Across a handful of donors, naive CD4 shared roughly 5%, naive CD8 over 3%, memory CD4 more than 2%, memory CD8 around 0.36%.

Measured with immunoSEQ multiplex PCR; TCRdb has only the in-frame clones, and not every one. This table holds roughly 1,500,000 clones, approximately 98% found once. Both subsets, CD45RA+ naive and CD45RA-negative memory, were split from the CD4+ cells. Deletions cut 2 bases from V and 3 bases from J, with 14 bases between. In germline, CDR1 is LNHDA, CDR2 SQIVND (reference sequence). The CDR3 consists of 16 residues. Points on this clone: Its cognate antigen is unknown.

The chain recombines TRBV19 with TRBJ2-1; no clear D. Sample: naive CD4+ T cells sorted from blood. This sample's subset: CD45RA+ positively selected. The receptor was derived from a man under 40 in good health. The CDR3 DNA reads TGTGCCAGTAGTATAAGGGATCACCCCCTCTACAATGAGCAGTTCTTC. Its protein is CASSIRDHPLYNEQFF.